This T cell receptor (beta chain) emerged from a study of control samples from healthy donors and cancer patients. Assay: immunoSEQ multiplex PCR; the TCRdb copy retains only in-frame clones and omits some. The table lists roughly 150,000 clones, around 88% of them singletons. The CDR3 has 15 residues. The V and J ends lost 7 bases and 0 bases, in that order; junction bases with no gene match: 5. The germline V gene has CDR1 MNHNY and CDR2 SVGAGI (reference sequence). The specimen was blood. The clonotype originates from a man aged 18 to 29 in good health. The gene calls are TRBV6-6 and TRBJ2-2; 7 nucleotides match TRBD2. CDR3 loop: CASTIAGANTGELFF. The CDR3 DNA reads as TGTGCCAGCACAATCGCGGGGGCGAACACCGGGGAGCTGTTTTTT.